Following are 6 T cell receptor beta chains from one sample sequenced in a study of T cell responses to AZD1222 COVID-19 vaccine. Repertoires were generated with immunoSEQ multiplex PCR, while TCRdb's copy carries only in-frame clones and drops some. The repertoire holds roughly 150,000 clones, with roughly 87% as singletons. Source: peripheral blood, taken 28 days after the second AZD1222 dose. The receptors stem from an adult who received the AZD1222 COVID-19 vaccine.

This chain uses TRBV3-1 (or the pseudogene TRBV3-2) with TRBJ1-3; unclear D gene. The CDR3 length is 17 residues. CDR1 and CDR2 from the germline V gene are LGHDT and YNNKEL (reference sequence). V was clipped by 0 bases and J by 2 bases, with 14 bases between them. The CDR3: CASSQEIGQVAGNTIYF. The CDR3 coding sequence is TGTGCCAGCAGCCAAGAGATCGGGCAGGTCGCTGGAAACACCATATATTTT.

V is TRBV7-8 and J is TRBJ2-1, with D possibly TRBD2 on 7 matching bases. The V end lost 5 bases, the J end lost 3 bases, and 20 bases lay between the germline ends. The CDR3 contains 17 residues. Germline-derived CDR1 and CDR2 are SGHVS and FQNEAQ. CDR3 in amino acids: CASSPLGGGRIYNEQFF. The CDR3 DNA reads as TGTGCCAGCAGCCCCCTGGGAGGGGGAAGGATCTACAATGAGCAGTTCTTC.

The chain couples TRBV28 to TRBJ1-2, with 8 bases lining up with TRBD1. The CDR3 contains 15 residues. Unmatched junction bases numbered 9, after V lost 5 bases and J lost 4 bases. CDR1 and CDR2 (germline): MDHEN, SYDVKM. The CDR3 DNA follows: TGTGCCAGCAGTCCCCACCCGACAGGGGTCTATGGCTACACCTTC. Amino acids: CASSPHPTGVYGYTF.

V gene TRBV3-1 (or the pseudogene TRBV3-2) combines with J gene TRBJ1-4; D possibly corresponds to TRBD1 (5 bases). V was clipped by 3 bases and J by 11 bases, with 16 bases between them. Germline V gene sequence: CDR1 LGHDT, CDR2 YNNKEL (reference sequence). This CDR3 comprises 14 residues. CDR3 residues: CASSHSYSPGKLFF. The DNA of the CDR3 is TGTGCCAGCAGCCATAGCTACTCCCCAGGGAAACTGTTTTTT.

The chain joins TRBV2 to TRBJ2-7; D gene unclear. CDR3 length equals 13 residues. The germline V and J ends were trimmed by 9 bases and 0 bases, with 12 bases remaining between them. Germline V lookup: CDR1 SNHLY, CDR2 FYNNEI. CDR3 sequence (DNA): TGTGCCAGTCGGATGGAAAGCTCCTACGAGCAGTACTTC. Protein: CASRMESSYEQYF. The variable domain in full, completed from reference TRBV2 and TRBJ2-7, reads EPEVTQTPSHQVTQMGQEVILRCVPISNHLYFYWYRQILGQKVEFLVSFYNNEISEKSEIFDDQFSVERPDGSNFTLKIRSTKLEDSAMYFCASRMESSYEQYFGPGTRLTVT.

The rearrangement links TRBV4-2 to TRBJ2-1; 10 bases are a match to TRBD2. After removal of 1 base from V and 8 bases from J, the junction contained 8 bases not matched to a gene. This CDR3 region has 16 residues. From germline, CDR1 is LGHNA and CDR2 YNFKEQ. CDR3 coding DNA: TGTGCCAGCAGCCAAGCCCCCAGCGGGGGGGTTTATGAGCAGTTCTTC. Its protein product is CASSQAPSGGVYEQFF.